This TCR beta chain was identified in a study of shared clonotypes between healthy human individuals. CD4+ cell separation produced CD45RA+ naive and CD45RA-negative memory subsets. Each subset's genomic DNA was split evenly across several immunoSEQ plates. The authors loaded around 200 ng DNA, about 30,000 T cell genomes, into sorted-subset replicate PCRs. Some clones are missing from TCRdb's copy, which holds only in-frame ones; the method was immunoSEQ multiplex PCR. Among about 1,500,000 clones, over 95% were seen once, and the ten largest hold over 1%. With respect to this clone: Its antigen remains unknown. Other DNA sequences within the sample encode an identical CDR3.

Findings and caveats of the study: Estimated richness values were generally larger in naive subsets than in memory subsets.

This TCR was recovered from a man aged 25-40 years in good health. Sequencing was done on a sample of naive CD4+ T cells sorted from blood. The subset is: CD45RA+ positively selected.

CDR3: CASSLGTANTEAFF. The DNA for the CDR3 is TGTGCCAGCAGCTTAGGCACAGCGAACACTGAAGCTTTCTTT. V gene TRBV7-2 combines with J gene TRBJ1-1; no firm D call. Germline-derived CDR1 and CDR2 are SGHTA and FQGNSA. The V end lost 1 base, the J end lost 1 base, and 7 bases lay between the germline ends. The CDR3 sequence is 14 residues long.